The clone carrying this T cell receptor beta chain was detected many times. This sample was taken from a study of early T cells in non-severe SARS-CoV-2 infection. Unique molecular identifiers tagged individual cDNA molecules. TCRdb processed the 5' RACE reads anew with MiXCR; each CDR3 protein has one entry. The sample consists of fewer than 35,000 distinct CDR3 sequences, about 6% of them appearing once. The sequenced material came from whole blood. The receptor's source is an adult who was a healthcare worker with PCR-confirmed SARS-CoV-2 infection or an uninfected control (not recorded which).

The CDR3: CASSLMSQVTGGYTF. The CDR3 coding sequence is TGCGCCAGCAGCTTGATGAGTCAGGTGACAGGTGGCTACACCTTC. The gene calls are TRBV5-1 and TRBJ1-2, with D maybe TRBD1 (6 bases). CDR3 length: 15 amino acids. V gave up 1 base and J gave up 7 bases, with 17 bases separating them. CDR1 SGHRS and CDR2 YFSETQ come from the germline V gene.